This is a list of T cell receptor beta chains from one sample in a study of shared clonotypes between healthy human individuals. Generated by immunoSEQ multiplex PCR, the TCRdb table keeps only in-frame clones and is missing some. The table has about 490,000 clones, 79% seen once. Sequences were obtained from PBMCs. These receptor sequences come from a woman aged 40 to 50 in good health. Some clones in this sample may be carry-over from other donors' samples. Each CDR3 is given with its conserved first and last residue. A D gene is named only where the DNA matches it firmly. Where a row states a size, it is once, few, many or the class of an expanded clone; other rows omit it.

v_call,d_call,j_call,clone_size,cdr3_aa,cdr3_nt
TRBV6-6,TRBD1,TRBJ2-7,NA,CASSYWDRAYEQYF,TGTGCCAGCAGTTACTGGGACAGGGCCTACGAGCAGTACTTC
TRBV6-5,NA,TRBJ1-2,NA,CASRRDPAGGYTF,TGTGCCAGCAGACGGGATCCTGCGGGGGGCTACACCTTC
TRBV5-6,NA,TRBJ2-3,NA,CASSFTGSTDTQYF,TGTGCCAGCAGCTTCACAGGGAGCACAGATACGCAGTATTTT
TRBV7-2,NA,TRBJ2-7,NA,CASSLAAGPSYEQYF,TGTGCCAGCAGCTTAGCGGCAGGGCCCTCCTACGAGCAGTACTTC
TRBV28,NA,TRBJ2-7,NA,CASTGLPTRYEQYF,TGTGCCAGCACCGGGCTCCCCACGCGCTACGAGCAGTACTTC
TRBV2,TRBD1,TRBJ2-3,few,CASSRDRVPTDTQYF,TGTGCCAGCAGTCGGGACAGGGTGCCGACAGATACGCAGTATTTT
TRBV18,TRBD1,TRBJ2-7,NA,CASSRQGRSEQYF,TGTGCCAGCTCACGACAGGGACGGAGCGAGCAGTACTTC
TRBV7-6,TRBD2,TRBJ2-3,NA,CASSFWPPLKKLAGVPDTQYF,TGTGCCAGCAGCTTTTGGCCCCCCCTGAAAAAACTAGCGGGAGTCCCAGATACGCAGTATTTT
TRBV28,NA,TRBJ2-1,NA,CASSLSLSSYNEQFF,TGTGCCAGCAGTTTAAGTCTTAGCTCCTACAATGAGCAGTTCTTC
TRBV11-1,TRBD1,TRBJ2-7,few,CASSLGQGVNEQYF,TGTGCCAGCAGCTTAGGACAGGGCGTCAACGAGCAGTACTTC
TRBV4-2,TRBD2,TRBJ2-1,NA,CASSHLGTSEVDEQFF,TGTGCCAGCAGCCACCTCGGGACTAGCGAGGTAGATGAGCAGTTCTTC
TRBV5-1,TRBD1,TRBJ2-2,many,CASSRTGGANTGELFF,TGCGCCAGCAGCAGAACAGGGGGCGCGAACACCGGGGAGCTGTTTTTT
TRBV7-8,NA,TRBJ2-1,NA,CASSLGASFNEQFF,TGTGCCAGCAGCTTAGGGGCTAGCTTTAATGAGCAGTTCTTC
TRBV6-4,TRBD2,TRBJ2-7,NA,CASSLTGGPGLAAYEQYF,TGTGCCAGCAGTTTGACGGGGGGACCGGGACTAGCGGCCTACGAGCAGTACTTC
TRBV15,NA,TRBJ2-3,NA,CATSRDWSTVTDTQYF,TGTGCCACCAGCAGAGATTGGTCCACAGTGACAGATACGCAGTATTTT
TRBV11-2,NA,TRBJ2-2,NA,CASITEGLVGELFF,TGTGCCAGCATTACTGAGGGGCTAGTCGGGGAGCTGTTTTTT
TRBV2,NA,TRBJ1-2,NA,CASRGRPGLDYGYTF,TGTGCCAGCAGGGGCCGGCCGGGGTTGGACTATGGCTACACCTTC
TRBV11-2,TRBD1,TRBJ1-5,few,CASSLGQGAGQPQHF,TGTGCCAGCAGCTTAGGACAGGGGGCAGGGCAGCCCCAGCATTTT
TRBV6-5,NA,TRBJ2-2,NA,CASSYSERALTGELFF,TGTGCCAGCAGTTACTCGGAGCGGGCCCTCACCGGGGAGCTGTTTTTT
TRBV30,NA,TRBJ1-5,NA,CAWSVRGGGQPQHF,TGTGCCTGGAGTGTTCGTGGGGGTGGGCAGCCCCAGCATTTT
TRBV27,NA,TRBJ2-7,NA,CASNLAPEQYF,TGTGCCAGCAATCTAGCCCCCGAGCAGTACTTC
TRBV5-1,NA,TRBJ1-1,NA,CASSFEVNTEAFF,TGCGCCAGCAGCTTCGAAGTTAACACTGAAGCTTTCTTT
TRBV28,NA,TRBJ1-1,NA,CASSGSRGRGSAFF,TGTGCCAGCAGTGGGAGTAGGGGTCGCGGGTCGGCTTTCTTT
TRBV5-5,TRBD1,TRBJ1-2,NA,CASSPDTTGGRGYTF,TGTGCCAGCAGCCCCGATACGACAGGGGGACGTGGCTACACCTTC
TRBV7-6,TRBD1,TRBJ2-2,NA,CASSRGTGRSGELFF,TGTGCCAGCAGCAGAGGGACAGGGCGGTCCGGGGAGCTGTTTTTT
TRBV7-9,NA,TRBJ2-3,NA,CASSLSADTQYF,TGTGCCAGCAGCTTAAGCGCAGATACGCAGTATTTT
TRBV5-1,NA,TRBJ2-5,NA,CASSLGDSTGETQYF,TGCGCCAGCAGCTTGGGTGACTCCACGGGGGAGACCCAGTACTTC
TRBV7-2,NA,TRBJ2-2,NA,CASSPARLATGELFF,TGTGCCAGCAGCCCAGCCCGACTTGCAACCGGGGAGCTGTTTTTT
TRBV4-2,NA,TRBJ1-1,NA,CASTHRQGNPNTEAFF,TGTGCCAGCACCCACCGGCAGGGGAACCCGAACACTGAAGCTTTCTTT
TRBV27,NA,TRBJ1-5,NA,CASSLSSNQPQHF,TGTGCCAGCAGTTTATCAAGCAATCAGCCCCAGCATTTT
TRBV28,NA,TRBJ1-2,NA,CASSLLGFGGYTF,TGTGCCAGCAGTTTATTGGGCTTCGGGGGCTACACCTTC
TRBV7-2,NA,TRBJ2-5,once,CASSLVITGTQYF,TGTGCCAGCAGCTTAGTCATTACTGGGACCCAGTACTTC
TRBV2,TRBD1,TRBJ2-7,NA,CASRRGQGNEQYF,TGTGCCAGCAGGAGGGGACAGGGTAACGAGCAGTACTTC
TRBV5-1,NA,TRBJ2-3,NA,CASSLGLSTDTQYF,TGCGCCAGCAGCTTGGGGCTTAGCACAGATACGCAGTATTTT
TRBV28,NA,TRBJ2-7,NA,CASVRTLLSYEQYF,TGTGCCAGCGTGCGGACGCTACTCTCCTACGAGCAGTACTTC
TRBV7-9,TRBD1,TRBJ1-4,NA,CASSPGTGAGEKLFF,TGTGCCAGCAGCCCGGGGACAGGGGCCGGGGAAAAACTGTTTTTT
TRBV7-8,TRBD2,TRBJ2-2,NA,CASSAPSGLNTGELFF,TGTGCCAGCAGCGCCCCTAGCGGACTAAACACCGGGGAGCTGTTTTTT
TRBV28,NA,TRBJ2-2,NA,CASSLRGRGTGELFF,TGTGCCAGCAGTTTGCGGGGTCGAGGCACCGGGGAGCTGTTTTTT
TRBV30,NA,TRBJ1-5,NA,CAWSVDGEGDQPQHF,TGTGCCTGGAGTGTCGACGGGGAGGGAGATCAGCCCCAGCATTTT
TRBV11-2,NA,TRBJ1-4,NA,CASSSRGGGDEKLFF,TGTGCCAGCAGCTCCCGGGGAGGGGGGGATGAAAAACTGTTTTTT
TRBV6-5,NA,TRBJ2-5,NA,CASSYADSQETQYF,TGTGCCAGCAGTTACGCTGACAGCCAAGAGACCCAGTACTTC
TRBV2,TRBD2,TRBJ2-7,NA,CASSEGGDRWMTSGESSYEQYF,TGTGCCAGCAGTGAGGGTGGGGACAGGTGGATGACTAGCGGGGAAAGCTCCTACGAGCAGTACTTC
TRBV7-3,NA,TRBJ2-4,NA,CASSLTGDDLQYF,TGTGCCAGCAGCTTAACAGGGGACGACCTTCAGTACTTC
TRBV2,TRBD1,TRBJ1-4,NA,CASSPQGRATNEKLFF,TGTGCCAGCAGTCCACAGGGGCGAGCAACTAATGAAAAACTGTTTTTT
TRBV28,TRBD2,TRBJ2-1,NA,CASSPPGLPNNEQFF,TGTGCCAGCAGTCCCCCGGGACTACCAAACAATGAGCAGTTCTTC
TRBV2,TRBD1,TRBJ1-4,NA,CASSEGTGVKLFF,TGTGCCAGCAGTGAAGGCACAGGGGTAAAACTGTTTTTT
TRBV28,NA,TRBJ2-2,NA,CAGARGGEAGELFF,TGTGCCGGGGCCAGGGGGGGAGAGGCCGGGGAGCTGTTTTTT
TRBV29-1,NA,TRBJ2-1,NA,CSEERIGEQFF,TGCAGTGAAGAACGGATCGGCGAGCAGTTCTTC
TRBV18,TRBD1,TRBJ2-7,few,CASSPGQGAYEQYF,TGTGCCAGCTCACCAGGACAGGGGGCCTACGAGCAGTACTTC
TRBV29-1,TRBD2,TRBJ2-3,NA,CSVLAGGNTDTQYF,TGCAGCGTCCTAGCGGGAGGGAACACAGATACGCAGTATTTT
TRBV5-1,TRBD1,TRBJ1-4,NA,CASSRKGQGEEKLFF,TGCGCCAGCAGCCGGAAAGGACAGGGTGAAGAAAAACTGTTTTTT
TRBV5-1,NA,TRBJ1-4,NA,CASSPPGYRQNEKLFF,TGCGCCAGCAGCCCCCCAGGGTACAGGCAAAATGAAAAACTGTTTTTT